The rows below give T cell receptor beta chains drawn from one sample of a study of T cells in Graves' hyperthyroidism and ophthalmopathy. TCRdb passed the multiplex PCR reads through MiXCR, listing each CDR3 protein once. The sample contains approximately 690,000 distinct CDR3 sequences, 14% of which appear only once. Sequencing used blood. The receptor source for this set is a woman in her forties or fifties with Graves' ophthalmopathy. CDR3s leave out the opening cysteine and the closing phenylalanine or tryptophan.

v_call: TRBV6-1; cdr3_aa: ASSYTGVYGYT
v_call: TRBV28; cdr3_aa: ASSFRGGVSNEQF
v_call: TRBV6-2/TRBV6-3; cdr3_aa: ASTPPGSTDTQY
v_call: TRBV6-5; cdr3_aa: ASSYPRDGLRGGEQY
v_call: TRBV2; cdr3_aa: ATKREGYNEQF
v_call: TRBV18; cdr3_aa: ASSPPNTGPSRNEQF
v_call: TRBV29-1; cdr3_aa: SVVAGGSNEQF
v_call: TRBV28; cdr3_aa: ASSSRWRGPTDTQY
v_call: TRBV11-2; cdr3_aa: ASSLGGGGLNEQF
v_call: TRBV10-3; cdr3_aa: AISHSASSYEQY
v_call: TRBV11-2; cdr3_aa: ASSPGRAGSYNEQF
v_call: TRBV20-1; cdr3_aa: SATTGVSYEQY
v_call: TRBV5-5; cdr3_aa: ASSEKWTDTQY
v_call: TRBV5-1; cdr3_aa: ASSFGGSRTDTQY
v_call: TRBV28; cdr3_aa: ASSLGGNYYGYT
v_call: TRBV3-1; cdr3_aa: ASSQVGAITEAF
v_call: TRBV11-2; cdr3_aa: ASSLRQGGTEAF
v_call: TRBV20-1; cdr3_aa: SARDTGRYEAF
v_call: TRBV7-8; cdr3_aa: ASSFRRVPNTEAF
v_call: TRBV15; cdr3_aa: ATRDIAGGFTDTQY
v_call: TRBV19; cdr3_aa: ASSTGQAVEKLF
v_call: TRBV18; cdr3_aa: ASSPLAPLEYGYT
v_call: TRBV18; cdr3_aa: ASSPISSGIQETQY
v_call: TRBV12-3/TRBV12-4; cdr3_aa: ASSFPRGYGYT
v_call: TRBV4-2; cdr3_aa: ASSPLSGAYEQY
v_call: TRBV7-9; cdr3_aa: ASSGRGLGFNEQF
v_call: TRBV25-1; cdr3_aa: ASSDAGRGDVETQY
v_call: TRBV27; cdr3_aa: ASSLSQGIGEQY
v_call: TRBV27; cdr3_aa: ASSFQAGASGLYNEQF
v_call: TRBV29-1; cdr3_aa: SVEDQGPSGANVLT
v_call: TRBV7-6; cdr3_aa: ASSLSSGQLPAGPYEQY
v_call: TRBV4-1; cdr3_aa: ASSQARAGTQY
v_call: TRBV13; cdr3_aa: ASSLLGTTHTEAF
v_call: TRBV6-1; cdr3_aa: ASGTRGGYGYT
v_call: TRBV20-1; cdr3_aa: SARTSGGRGEQY
v_call: TRBV7-8; cdr3_aa: ASSLAVQRAFYEQY
v_call: TRBV13; cdr3_aa: ASSQTSGSLF
v_call: TRBV29-1; cdr3_aa: SVVGTRRADQETQY
v_call: TRBV11-2; cdr3_aa: ASSLVLLAGRTDTQY
v_call: TRBV24-1; cdr3_aa: ATSDVAGSYNEQF
v_call: TRBV20-1; cdr3_aa: SAREGSGAFYEQY
v_call: TRBV4-2; cdr3_aa: ASSYVLAASYEQY
v_call: TRBV7-6; cdr3_aa: ASSFTPSAVTDTQY
v_call: TRBV5-1; cdr3_aa: ASSLEASGDYNEQF
v_call: TRBV27; cdr3_aa: ASSLFRFATGGMNTEAF
v_call: TRBV14; cdr3_aa: ASSAGDPLTDTQY
v_call: TRBV28; cdr3_aa: ASSNYRETQY
v_call: TRBV4-3; cdr3_aa: ASSQRTNSNQPQH
v_call: TRBV20-1; cdr3_aa: SALAGLSYEQY
v_call: TRBV28; cdr3_aa: ASSRDRVTYEQY